Below, 9 T cell receptor beta chains from the same sample are listed, as sequenced in a study of blood T cell repertoires in COVID-19. Measured with immunoSEQ multiplex PCR; TCRdb has only the in-frame clones, and not every one. The top ten clones hold approximately 5.4% of a sample with 360,000 or so clones, over 80% of them seen once. Material for sequencing was PBMCs or T cells enriched from blood (not recorded which). The receptors shown here come from a woman aged 50 to 65 who had recovered from COVID-19.

This clone was counted once. The J gene is TRBJ1-1, the V gene TRBV5-6, with D unresolved. The V end was cut by 4 bases, the J end by 6 bases, with 13 bases between. The germline gives CDR1 SGHDT, CDR2 YYEEEE. CDR3 length equals 13 residues. The CDR3, as DNA: TGTGCCAGCAGCCCCGGAGGCCACGCTGAAGCTTTCTTT. Translating gives CASSPGGHAEAFF.

The chain has TRBV30 and TRBJ1-5; 7 bases map to TRBD1. Trimming removed 3 bases from V and 4 bases from J; junction bases left unmatched: 3. Per germline, CDR1 GTSNPN and CDR2 SVGIG (reference sequence). This CDR3 comprises 13 residues. The CDR3 protein is CAWREQGNQPQHF. For the CDR3, the DNA is TGTGCCTGGAGAGAACAGGGGAATCAGCCCCAGCATTTT.

V is TRBV29-1 and J is TRBJ2-1; 14 bases align to TRBD2. V lost 8 bases and J lost 9; bases outside the gene matches: 9. CDR3 length: 14 amino acids. The germline CDR1 and CDR2 sequences are SQVTM and ANQGSEA. CDR3 amino acids: CSSKTSGGVFEQFF. The CDR3 nucleotides are TGCAGCTCGAAGACTAGCGGGGGGGTCTTTGAGCAGTTCTTC.

The V gene is TRBV3-1 (or the pseudogene TRBV3-2), the J gene TRBJ1-6; D gene ambiguous. The CDR3 contains 16 residues. V lost 1 base and J 7 bases, leaving 14 bases between the germline ends. The germline gives CDR1 LGHDT, CDR2 YNNKEL (reference sequence). For the CDR3, the DNA is TGTGCCAGCAGCCAAGGCGCTCTTGTCAGGAATTCACCCCTCCACTTT. This codes for CASSQGALVRNSPLHF.

The chain couples TRBV2 to TRBJ2-7; D might be TRBD1 (6 bases). The CDR3 extends over 15 amino acids. The V and J ends lost 0 bases and 3 bases respectively, with 12 bases between them. The germline gives CDR1 SNHLY, CDR2 FYNNEI. The CDR3: CASSEAQGMVYEQYF. In DNA, the CDR3 is TGTGCCAGCAGTGAAGCCCAGGGGATGGTCTACGAGCAGTACTTC.

The chain carries TRBV7-9 and TRBJ1-2; D is unresolved. The CDR3 has 15 residues. From germline, CDR1 is SEHNR and CDR2 FQNEAQ (reference sequence). Between the trimmed V and J ends, which lost 4 bases and 4 bases, there was a span of 16 bases. Here the CDR3 reads CASSSPVGLSYGYTF. In DNA, the CDR3 is TGTGCCAGCAGCTCCCCGGTGGGCCTCAGCTATGGCTACACCTTC.

The CDR3 region is CASSPQGLPNNSPLHF. DNA for the CDR3: TGTGCCAGCTCACCACAGGGGTTACCTAATAATTCACCCCTCCACTTT. The gene calls are TRBV18 and TRBJ1-6, with a weak D call TRBD1 (5 bases). V was trimmed by 1 base and J by 5 bases, leaving 12 bases between them. Germline V CDR1 and CDR2: KGHSH, LQKENI. CDR3 length: 16 amino acids.

The chain combines TRBV7-2 with TRBJ1-5; TRBD1 might be the D (6 bases). Trimming took 3 bases from V and 6 from J, leaving 15 bases between them. The CDR3 extends over 15 amino acids. The germline gives CDR1 SGHTA, CDR2 FQGNSA. CDR3 bases: TGTGCCAGCAGCTTTCCACAGGGAATCGGTCAGCCCCAGCATTTT. Protein: CASSFPQGIGQPQHF.

The chain joins TRBV7-2 to TRBJ2-7; no firm D call. This CDR3 contains 14 residues. Germline V CDR1 and CDR2: SGHTA, FQGNSA. V lost 5 bases and J 3 bases, leaving 14 bases between the germline ends. The CDR3 sequence: CASSPQYFDYEQYF. The DNA of the CDR3 is TGTGCCAGCAGCCCGCAATACTTCGACTACGAGCAGTACTTC.